This is a list of T cell receptor beta chains from one sample in a study of T cells after yellow fever vaccination. TCRdb independently ran MiXCR on the 5' RACE reads; one entry per CDR3 protein. In the table there are hundreds of thousands of distinct CDR3 sequences, roughly 12% of which are singletons. This specimen was PBMCs, taken on the day of the yellow fever booster vaccination. These receptor sequences come from a man aged 30 to 45 who received the YFV17D yellow fever vaccine. CDR3s include the opening cysteine and the closing phenylalanine or tryptophan. The order of the fields is J gene, V gene, D gene, clone size, CDR3 DNA, CDR3 protein. D genes are given only for firm matches. Part of the rows lack a size; the others show once, few, many or a class for expanded clones.

>TRBJ1-5|TRBV5-1|NA|few
TGCGCCAGCAGCTTGGGGGCTGGCAATCAGCCCCAGCATTTT
CASSLGAGNQPQHF
>TRBJ2-7|TRBV7-2|NA|many
TGTGCCAGCAGCTTAGAATACGGGAATAGCTACGAGCAGTACTTC
CASSLEYGNSYEQYF
>TRBJ1-1|TRBV5-1|NA|NA
TGCGCCAGCAGCCCACGTTCGCGTCCCCGGACGGAGAACACTGAAGCTTTCTTT
CASSPRSRPRTENTEAFF
>TRBJ2-7|TRBV14|NA|NA
TGTGCCAGCAGCCATCCGACGGTGGGACGCTACGAGCAGTACTTC
CASSHPTVGRYEQYF
>TRBJ1-2|TRBV12-3/TRBV12-4|NA|few
TGTGCCAGCAGCAAACCAGGGGACGGGAACTATGGCTACACCTTC
CASSKPGDGNYGYTF
>TRBJ2-3|TRBV20-1|TRBD1|NA
TGCAGTGCTGTCAGGGGGACAGGGAACACAGATACGCAGTATTTT
CSAVRGTGNTDTQYF
>TRBJ2-7|TRBV27|NA|many
TGTGCCACCGCCCCTAGGAGGAGCTCCTACGAGCAGTACTTC
CATAPRRSSYEQYF
>TRBJ1-2|TRBV12-3/TRBV12-4|NA|few
TGTGCCAGCAGTTTAGACCTGGGCTATGGCTACACCTTC
CASSLDLGYGYTF
>TRBJ1-1|TRBV4-1|TRBD1|NA
TGCGCCAGCAGCCGAATTCCGGGACAGATTGAAGCTTTCTTT
CASSRIPGQIEAFF
>TRBJ2-7|TRBV2|NA|NA
TGTGCCAGCAGTCTTGGACAGTCGCAGTACTTC
CASSLGQSQYF
>TRBJ2-5|TRBV7-2|NA|few
TGTGCCAGCACGTACTCGGGTAGCGGAGAGACCCAGTACTTC
CASTYSGSGETQYF
>TRBJ2-7|TRBV7-2|NA|many
TGTGCCAGCAGCCTCAGGGTCTACGAGCAGTACTTC
CASSLRVYEQYF
>TRBJ2-3|TRBV11-2|NA|NA
TGTGCCAGCAAAGGGGCGGGATTCAGCACAGATACGCAGTATTTT
CASKGAGFSTDTQYF
>TRBJ2-1|TRBV7-6|NA|few
TGTGCCAGCAGCTTAGCCCCCCTCGCGGGACTCGGCAATGAGCAGTTCTTC
CASSLAPLAGLGNEQFF
>TRBJ2-1|TRBV19|TRBD1|few
TGTGCCAGTAGTACGGGACAGGGACCCAATGAGCAGTTCTTC
CASSTGQGPNEQFF
>TRBJ2-7|TRBV28|NA|NA
TGTGCCAGCAGCCAGGTCCAGCGGCCCTACGAGCAGTACTTC
CASSQVQRPYEQYF
>TRBJ2-1|TRBV7-8|TRBD2|few
TGTGCCAGCAGCGGACGTTGGGCCGGGGGGAACAATGAGCAGTTCTTC
CASSGRWAGGNNEQFF
>TRBJ2-1|TRBV5-1|NA|many
TGCGCCAGCACCTGGACAGTGAGCGGTGTAAGTAATGAGCAGTTCTTC
CASTWTVSGVSNEQFF
>TRBJ2-7|TRBV7-8|NA|NA
TGTGCCAGCTCACCGGGCAAACGTACAAGCTACGAGCAGTACTTC
CASSPGKRTSYEQYF
>TRBJ2-7|TRBV20-1|TRBD2|NA
TGCAGTGCTAGAGACGGGGGGGCGGGGCAGTACTTC
CSARDGGAGQYF
>TRBJ2-2|TRBV24-1|TRBD1|many
TGTGCCACCAGTGATTCAAAAGTCCGGGACAGGGTTGTTTTGAACACCGGGGAGCTGTTTTTT
CATSDSKVRDRVVLNTGELFF
>TRBJ2-4|TRBV27|NA|many
TGTGCCAGCGGAGGGGACATTCAGTACTTC
CASGGDIQYF
>TRBJ2-1|TRBV2|NA|NA
TGTGCCAGCAGTGAAGGGATTTTGAGCAATGAGCAGTTCTTC
CASSEGILSNEQFF
>TRBJ2-2|TRBV9|TRBD2|NA
TGTGCCAGCAGCGTAGTAGGGACTAGCGGAGAGCTGTTTTTT
CASSVVGTSGELFF
>TRBJ2-1|TRBV10-3|TRBD1|NA
TGTGCCATCAGCGGACAGGGGGCATTCAATGAGCAGTTCTTC
CAISGQGAFNEQFF
>TRBJ2-1|TRBV11-1|NA|NA
TGTGCCAGCAGCCGGGATGGGCGCCGCGGGGATGAGCAGTTCTTC
CASSRDGRRGDEQFF
>TRBJ2-3|TRBV29-1|TRBD1|few
TGCAGCGTTGACGACAGGGCCGCAGATACGCAGTATTTT
CSVDDRAADTQYF
>TRBJ2-2|TRBV6-1|NA|NA
TGTGCCAGCAGAAGAATCGAGAGGGCCACCGGGGAGCTGTTTTTT
CASRRIERATGELFF
>TRBJ2-7|TRBV30|NA|NA
TGTGCTCTGGACAGAAGCTCCTACGAGCAGTACTTC
CALDRSSYEQYF
>TRBJ1-5|TRBV7-2|NA|few
TGTGCCAGCAGCTTATCCGAGGGAAATCAGCCCCAGCATTTT
CASSLSEGNQPQHF
>TRBJ2-1|TRBV20-1|TRBD2|NA
TGCAGTGCTTCCAGACTAGCGGGAGGGATTTATGAGCAGTTCTTC
CSASRLAGGIYEQFF
>TRBJ2-7|TRBV9|TRBD2|few
TGTGCCAGCAGCGTAGGGGATAGCGGGAAAGATAAGCAGTACTTC
CASSVGDSGKDKQYF
>TRBJ2-1|TRBV7-3|NA|few
TGTGCCAGCAGCTATCCAGGGGCGACCTACAATGAGCAGTTCTTC
CASSYPGATYNEQFF
>TRBJ2-5|TRBV13|TRBD1|NA
TGTGCCAGCAGCTTGGGACAGTTACGCCAAGAGACCCAGTACTTC
CASSLGQLRQETQYF
>TRBJ2-3|TRBV5-1|TRBD2|few
TGCGCCAGCAGCGTGACTAGCGTGACAGATACGCAGTATTTT
CASSVTSVTDTQYF
>TRBJ2-1|TRBV4-2|TRBD2|few
TGTGCCAGCAGCCAAGGGACTAGCAGCCTCTACAATGAGCAGTTCTTC
CASSQGTSSLYNEQFF
>TRBJ1-4|TRBV28|NA|NA
TGTGCCAGCCTGGGTAGGGAAGAAAAACTGTTTTTT
CASLGREEKLFF
>TRBJ2-1|TRBV10-3|TRBD2|few
TGTGCCATCAGGGAGGAGCGGGAGGGAAACAATGAGCAGTTCTTC
CAIREEREGNNEQFF
>TRBJ1-6|TRBV19|NA|few
TGTGCCAGCGGGACTCCCTCGAATTCACCCCTCCACTTT
CASGTPSNSPLHF
>TRBJ1-5|TRBV10-3|NA|NA
TGTGCCATCAGCCCCCAACCCTCAGATCAGCCCCAGCATTTT
CAISPQPSDQPQHF
>TRBJ2-1|TRBV15|NA|many
TGTGCCACCAGCGGACGCTCTGGGTCCTACAATGAGCAGTTCTTC
CATSGRSGSYNEQFF
>TRBJ2-5|TRBV18|TRBD2|few
TGTGCCAGCTCACCTCCGGGACTAGCGGACCAAGAGACCCAGTACTTC
CASSPPGLADQETQYF
>TRBJ2-4|TRBV30|TRBD1|few
TGTGCCTGGAGTACTGGGGACAGGAACATTCAGTACTTC
CAWSTGDRNIQYF
>TRBJ1-2|TRBV6-1|TRBD1|NA
TGTGCCAGCAGTCAACAGGGGCGGGGTAAGGGTGGCTACACCTTC
CASSQQGRGKGGYTF
>TRBJ1-1|TRBV20-1|NA|once
TGCAGTGCTAGAGTCGGGAGGATCCCTGAAGCTTTCTTT
CSARVGRIPEAFF
>TRBJ2-2|TRBV12-3/TRBV12-4|NA|few
TGTGCCAGCTCAAATGGGGGCGGGGAGCTGTTTTTT
CASSNGGGELFF
>TRBJ1-5|TRBV20-1|NA|NA
TGCAGTGCTAGAGATGCGGGACCGGGTAGCAATCAGCCCCAGCATTTT
CSARDAGPGSNQPQHF
>TRBJ2-7|TRBV20-1|NA|few
TGCAGTGCTACAAAACAGGGCTACGAGCAGTACTTC
CSATKQGYEQYF
>TRBJ2-1|TRBV18|TRBD2|NA
TGTGCCAGCTCACCGCCGACTCTAGCGGGATCGGTAAATGAGCAGTTCTTC
CASSPPTLAGSVNEQFF
>TRBJ2-5|TRBV4-3|NA|NA
TGCGCCAGCAGCAACGGCTATCCCGAGACCCAGTACTTC
CASSNGYPETQYF
>TRBJ2-7|TRBV7-2|TRBD2|NA
TGTGCCAGCAGCTCCCACCTAACTAGCGTGACCTACGAGCAGTACTTC
CASSSHLTSVTYEQYF
>TRBJ2-1|TRBV11-2|NA|few
TGTGCCAGCAGCTCCATCACTACTCCGTCCTACAATGAGCAGTTCTTC
CASSSITTPSYNEQFF
>TRBJ2-1|TRBV5-8|NA|few
TGTGCCAGCAGCCTAGCGACGATGAGCTCCTACAATGAGCAGTTCTTC
CASSLATMSSYNEQFF